This T cell receptor beta chain originates from a study of T-cell memory formation after mild COVID-19. Study results and caveats: Cross-reactive memory appears to have joined, as suggested by some responding clones showing up in pre-infection memory. Shrinking CD4+ clones were chiefly CM and EM; CD8+ ones were chiefly EMRA.

After 5'RACE with constant-segment primers, TCR alpha and TCR beta cDNA libraries carrying sample barcodes and UMIs were obtained. TCRdb processed the 5' RACE reads anew with MiXCR; each CDR3 protein has one entry. This table has 450,000 or so distinct CDR3 sequences, approximately 25% appearing once. The V end was cut by 10 bases, the J end by 2 bases, with 14 bases between. Germline V gene data show CDR1 as SGHKS and CDR2 as YYEKEE (reference sequence). The CDR3 has 13 residues. This clonotype showed up just a few times. The antigen remains unidentified. The sequence was collected from an adult woman who had mild COVID-19 (a few samples of this study predate the infection). Cell type and time point are not known. Sequenced input: PBMCs or a T cell subset sorted from them (not recorded which). The chain uses TRBV5-5 and TRBJ2-3; no reliable D call. CDR3 in DNA: TGTGCCGGTGAAGGATTGAACACAGATACGCAGTATTTT. Translated: CAGEGLNTDTQYF.